This note documents a single T cell receptor (beta chain) sequence. Its antigen remains unknown. Germline V gene sequence: CDR1 KGHSH, CDR2 LQKENI. V lost 0 bases to trimming and J lost 3 bases, with 6 bases between them. The CDR3 has 13 amino acids. The data originate from a study of OX40 agonist ivuxolimab in advanced cancers. General observations from the study: Among T cells, CD8+ cells averaged more expanded clones than CD4+ cells.

Profiled with immunoSEQ multiplex PCR; TCRdb holds only in-frame clones, not every one. This table holds fewer than 65,000 clones, 75% to 90% found once. Specimen: CD4+ or CD8+ T cells sorted from blood, collected in a trial of the OX40 agonist ivuxolimab. This sequence originates from an adult with an advanced solid tumor such as melanoma, head and neck, liver or kidney cancer. The V and J genes are TRBV18 and TRBJ2-7; no clear D. CDR3 protein: CASSPPGRYEQYF. In nucleotides, the CDR3 is TGTGCCAGCTCACCACCAGGACGCTACGAGCAGTACTTC.